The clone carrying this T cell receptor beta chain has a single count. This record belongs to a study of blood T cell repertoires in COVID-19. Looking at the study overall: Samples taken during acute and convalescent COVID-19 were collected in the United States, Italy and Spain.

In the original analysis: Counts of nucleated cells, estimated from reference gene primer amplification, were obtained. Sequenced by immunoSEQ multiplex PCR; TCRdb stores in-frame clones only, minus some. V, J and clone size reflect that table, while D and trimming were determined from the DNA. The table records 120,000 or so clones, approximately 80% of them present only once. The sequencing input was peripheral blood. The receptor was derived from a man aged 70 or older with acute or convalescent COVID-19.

The CDR3 coding sequence is TGTGCCAGCAGTGCGCTGGGACTGGAGAACACCGGGGAGCTGTTTTTT. This gives the protein CASSALGLENTGELFF. The chain has TRBV2 and TRBJ2-2; weak D call: TRBD2 (6 bases). The germline gives CDR1 SNHLY, CDR2 FYNNEI. The V end was cut by 4 bases, the J end by 1 base, with 13 bases between. This CDR3 region has 16 residues. Combining the CDR3 with reference TRBV2 and TRBJ2-2 gives the whole variable domain EPEVTQTPSHQVTQMGQEVILRCVPISNHLYFYWYRQILGQKVEFLVSFYNNEISEKSEIFDDQFSVERPDGSNFTLKIRSTKLEDSAMYFCASSALGLENTGELFFGEGSRLTVL.